Below, 20 T cell receptor beta chains from the same sample are listed, as sequenced in a study of cytomegalovirus exposure and HLA in healthy donors. PCR was performed using 60 Vbeta and 13 Jbeta primers. Data came from immunoSEQ multiplex PCR; TCRdb stores just in-frame clones and leaves some out. Of about 160,000 clones listed, 76% were seen once; the top ten hold around 1.5%. Sequenced material: PBMCs. The receptors were sampled from a man between 60 and 75 years old in good health and CMV-seronegative.

This chain connects TRBV5-1 to TRBJ2-7; D is perhaps TRBD2 (6 bases). V shed 1 base and J shed 1 base, with 12 bases lying between them. The germline gives CDR1 SGHRS, CDR2 YFSETQ. The CDR3 consists of 15 residues. This CDR3 reads CASSLNAGSSYEQYF. In DNA form, the CDR3 reads TGCGCCAGCAGCTTGAACGCGGGGTCATCCTACGAGCAGTACTTC.

The V gene is TRBV5-8, the J gene TRBJ1-1; 11 positions agree with TRBD1. The CDR3 has 16 residues. Germline V gene sequence: CDR1 SGHTS, CDR2 YDEGEE. With V trimmed by 4 bases and J by 1 base, 6 bases remained unmatched. The CDR3 bases are TGTGCCAGCAGCCCGGGGACAGGGGGATGGAACACTGAAGCTTTCTTT. Encoded protein: CASSPGTGGWNTEAFF.

This clone was picked up one time. The J gene is TRBJ1-6, the V gene TRBV28; maybe TRBD1 (6 bases). The CDR3 is 13 amino acids. Germline values: CDR1 MDHEN, CDR2 SYDVKM. V was cut by 4 bases and J by 10 bases, with 11 bases left in between. CDR3 DNA sequence: TGTGCCAGCAGTTCAACAGGGAAGTCACCCCTCCACTTT. Residues: CASSSTGKSPLHF.

V gene TRBV11-2 combines with J gene TRBJ2-7, with 8 positions matching TRBD2. The V gene end was trimmed by 5 bases and the J gene end by 0 bases; junction bases not matched to a gene: 6. The CDR3 runs 15 residues. Germline V gives CDR1 SGHAT, CDR2 FQNNGV. The CDR3 DNA is TGTGCCAGCAGCCCCCGGACTAGCAGCTCCTACGAGCAGTACTTC. Its protein is CASSPRTSSSYEQYF.

The CDR3, as DNA: TGCGCCAGCAGCCTTGCTAGCGGGAGCCCAGAGACCCAGTACTTC. Translation: CASSLASGSPETQYF. This chain connects TRBV5-1 to TRBJ2-5; the match to TRBD2 covers 10 bases. Germline CDR1 and CDR2: SGHRS and YFSETQ. Germline trimming cut 4 bases from V and 4 bases from J; bases unmatched to any gene: 7. The CDR3 spans 15 residues. The variable domain in full, completed from reference TRBV5-1 and TRBJ2-5, reads KAGVTQTPRYLIKTRGQQVTLSCSPISGHRSVSWYQQTPGQGLQFLFEYFSETQRNKGNFPGRFSGRQFSNSRSEMNVSTLELGDSALYLCASSLASGSPETQYFGPGTRLLVL.

This clone was detected a few times. The V and J genes are TRBV30 and TRBJ2-7; D perhaps matches TRBD2 (5 bases). The CDR3 consists of 13 residues. Germline CDR1 reads GTSNPN; CDR2 reads SVGIG (reference sequence). Deletions cut 4 bases from V and 3 bases from J, with 13 bases between. The DNA for the CDR3 is TGTGCCTGGAAAAGCGGAGGCTTCTACGAGCAGTACTTC. Its protein is CAWKSGGFYEQYF.

The rearrangement joins TRBV4-1 to TRBJ2-3; 9 nucleotides agree with TRBD1. Germline V lookup: CDR1 MGHRA, CDR2 YSYEKL. The CDR3 loop spans 16 amino acids. The V and J ends lost 2 bases and 2 bases, in that order; junction bases with no gene match: 5. CDR3 bases: TGCGCCAGCAGCCAAACGGGACAGGGAACCACAGATACGCAGTATTTT. As protein: CASSQTGQGTTDTQYF.

This chain uses TRBV6-5 with TRBJ2-3, with 7 bases lining up with TRBD2. The V segment lost 6 bases and the J segment 2 bases; nucleotides outside the gene matches: 5. The germline V gene has CDR1 MNHEY and CDR2 SVGAGI. This CDR3 contains 14 residues. The CDR3 loop is CASRGDYSTDTQYF. CDR3 coding DNA: TGTGCCAGCAGGGGGGACTACTCCACAGATACGCAGTATTTT.

The chain couples TRBV6-5 to TRBJ1-5; TRBD1 agrees at 8 bases. The ends lost 4 bases at V and 3 bases at J; junction bases unmatched: 2. CDR1 MNHEY and CDR2 SVGAGI come from the germline V gene. The CDR3 runs to 14 residues. The CDR3 loop reads CASSWQGANQPQHF. CDR3 coding DNA: TGTGCCAGCAGTTGGCAGGGGGCCAATCAGCCCCAGCATTTT.

The chain recombines TRBV14 with TRBJ2-3; 9 nucleotides align to TRBD1. Germline CDR1 reads SGHDN; CDR2 reads FVKESK. CDR3 length: 13 residues. After removal of 8 bases from V and 2 bases from J, the junction contained 2 bases not matched to a gene. The CDR3 reads CASGDRVTDTQYF. CDR3 DNA sequence: TGTGCCAGCGGGGACAGGGTCACAGATACGCAGTATTTT.

The V and J genes are TRBV25-1 and TRBJ2-1; no definite D call. The length of the CDR3 is 15 residues. Germline V CDR1 and CDR2: MGHDK, SYGVNS. The germline V and J ends were trimmed by 5 bases and 0 bases, with 11 bases remaining between them. The CDR3 nucleotides read TGTGCCAGCAGTTATACGAGGAGCTCCTACAATGAGCAGTTCTTC. Residues: CASSYTRSSYNEQFF.

The rearrangement joins TRBV5-1 to TRBJ1-1; 7 bases line up with TRBD1. V lost 2 bases and J lost 7; bases outside the gene matches: 8. Germline V gives CDR1 SGHRS, CDR2 YFSETQ. The CDR3 is 14 amino acids. CDR3: CASSLDYDRDEAFF. DNA for the CDR3: TGCGCCAGCAGCTTAGATTATGACAGGGATGAAGCTTTCTTT.

In its sample, this clone was seen a few times. The chain carries TRBV4-2 and TRBJ2-7; tentatively, D is TRBD1 (5 bases). Between the trimmed V and J ends, which lost 1 base and 3 bases, there was a span of 7 bases. The germline V gene encodes CDR1 LGHNA and CDR2 YNFKEQ. The CDR3 spans 13 residues. The CDR3, as DNA: TGTGCCAGCAGCCAAGTTGACAGCTACGAGCAGTACTTC. As protein: CASSQVDSYEQYF.

Only one count was recorded for this clone. The chain recombines TRBV19 with TRBJ1-5, with D unresolved. Germline V gene sequence: CDR1 LNHDA, CDR2 SQIVND (reference sequence). Trimming stripped 3 bases from V and 6 bases from J, with 6 bases between. CDR3 size: 12 residues. The CDR3 reads CASSIYPQPQHF. The CDR3 bases are TGTGCCAGTAGTATTTATCCTCAGCCCCAGCATTTT.

V gene TRBV28 combines with J gene TRBJ1-4; D unresolved. The CDR3 has 16 residues. Trimming took 3 bases from V and 3 from J, leaving 14 bases between them. The germline gives CDR1 MDHEN, CDR2 SYDVKM. The CDR3 reads CASSLPSARANEKLFF. The CDR3, as DNA: TGTGCCAGCAGTTTGCCATCCGCGAGGGCTAATGAAAAACTGTTTTTT.

The chain has TRBV11-2 and TRBJ2-1; 10 bases fit TRBD2. V dropped 5 bases and J dropped 7; count of bases not matched to a gene: 5. This CDR3 is 14 amino acids long. Per the germline V gene, CDR1 is SGHAT and CDR2 is FQNNGV. The CDR3 is CASSLAGVVNEQFF. In nucleotides, the CDR3 is TGTGCCAGCAGCCTAGCGGGAGTAGTAAATGAGCAGTTCTTC.

This chain connects TRBV30 to TRBJ1-3, with D possibly TRBD1 on 6 matching bases. The CDR3 runs to 13 residues. Germline V gene data show CDR1 as GTSNPN and CDR2 as SVGIG (reference sequence). Between the trimmed V and J ends, which lost 7 bases and 2 bases, there was a span of 12 bases. The CDR3 bases are TGTGCCTCGACAGGCTCACCTGGAAACACCATATATTTT. The encoded protein is CASTGSPGNTIYF.

The rearrangement uses TRBV7-2 and TRBJ1-3; maybe TRBD1 (5 bases). V lost 1 base, J lost 0 bases, and 13 bases lay in between. Germline V CDR1 and CDR2: SGHTA, FQGNSA. This CDR3 has 17 amino acids. The CDR3 here is CASSLVGAVNSGNTIYF. The CDR3 DNA sequence: TGTGCCAGCAGCTTAGTTGGGGCAGTCAACTCTGGAAACACCATATATTTT.

This clone was detected only a few times. The chain combines TRBV29-1 with TRBJ2-7, with D possibly being TRBD1 (6 bases). V was clipped by 4 bases and J by 3 bases, with 10 bases between them. Germline V gene lookup returns CDR1 SQVTM and CDR2 ANQGSEA. The CDR3 consists of 12 residues. This CDR3 is CSVAGVSYEQYF. The CDR3 DNA follows: TGCAGCGTTGCAGGGGTAAGCTACGAGCAGTACTTC.

The chain uses TRBV7-3 and TRBJ1-1; tentatively, D is TRBD1 (5 bases). The germline V gene has CDR1 SGHTA and CDR2 FQGTGA. Trimming left V 5 bases short and J 7 bases short, with 17 bases between. This CDR3 is built from 14 residues. Written as DNA, the CDR3 is TGTGCCAGCAGCCCCCAGGGTGGGGAGGATGAAGCTTTCTTT. Translation: CASSPQGGEDEAFF.